This TCR beta chain is drawn from a study of control samples from healthy donors and cancer patients. Clones were read by immunoSEQ multiplex PCR, and TCRdb kept only the in-frame ones, dropping some. The sample lists around 140,000 clones, around 92% occurring once. The CDR3 is 17 amino acids. Germline V CDR1 and CDR2: SEHNR, FQNEAQ (reference sequence). Between the trimmed V and J ends, which lost 3 bases and 0 bases, there was a span of 17 bases. Material: blood. The TCR was taken from a man younger than 45 in good health. The genes are TRBV7-9 and TRBJ1-1; TRBD1 might be the D (5 bases). CDR3 loop: CASSLGQGATLNTEAFF. The CDR3 DNA is TGTGCCAGCAGCTTGGGGCAGGGAGCGACGCTGAACACTGAAGCTTTCTTT.